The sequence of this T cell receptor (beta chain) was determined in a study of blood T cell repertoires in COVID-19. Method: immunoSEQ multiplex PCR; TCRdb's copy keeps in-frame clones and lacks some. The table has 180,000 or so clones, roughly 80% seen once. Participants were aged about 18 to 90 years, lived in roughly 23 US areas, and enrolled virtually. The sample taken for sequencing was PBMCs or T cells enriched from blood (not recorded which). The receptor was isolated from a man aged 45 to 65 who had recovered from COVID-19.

For the CDR3, the DNA is TGCGCCAGCAGCCACCCAACTAGCGGGAGCAAGAGCCACGAGCAGTACTTC. Residues: CASSHPTSGSKSHEQYF. The chain employs TRBV4-1 and TRBJ2-7; 11 bases agree with TRBD2. Germline-derived CDR1 and CDR2 are MGHRA and YSYEKL. The CDR3 has 17 residues. Losses at the gene ends were 3 bases for V and 5 bases for J; bases not matched to a gene: 12.